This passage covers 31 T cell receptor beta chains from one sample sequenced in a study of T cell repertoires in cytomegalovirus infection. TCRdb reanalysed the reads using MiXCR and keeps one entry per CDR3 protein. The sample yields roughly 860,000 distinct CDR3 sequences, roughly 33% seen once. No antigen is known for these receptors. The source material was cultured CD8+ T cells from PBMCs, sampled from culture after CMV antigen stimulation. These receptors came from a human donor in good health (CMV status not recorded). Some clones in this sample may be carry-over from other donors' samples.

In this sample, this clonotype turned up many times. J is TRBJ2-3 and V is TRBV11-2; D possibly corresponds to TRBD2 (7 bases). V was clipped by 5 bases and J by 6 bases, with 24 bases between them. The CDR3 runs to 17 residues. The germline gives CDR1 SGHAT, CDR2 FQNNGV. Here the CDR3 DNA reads TGTGCCAGCAGCCCCTGGGCGCGGGGGCCTCCCAGCGATACGCAGTATTTT. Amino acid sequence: CASSPWARGPPSDTQYF.

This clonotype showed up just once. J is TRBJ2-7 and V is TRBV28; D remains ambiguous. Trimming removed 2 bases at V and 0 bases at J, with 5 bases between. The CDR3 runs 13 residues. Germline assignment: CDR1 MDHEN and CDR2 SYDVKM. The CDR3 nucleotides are TGTGCCAGCAGTTTACAGCCCTCCTACGAGCAGTACTTC. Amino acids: CASSLQPSYEQYF. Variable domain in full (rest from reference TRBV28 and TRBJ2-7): DVKVTQSSRYLVKRTGEKVFLECVQDMDHENMFWYRQDPGLGLRLIYFSYDVKMKEKGDIPEGYSVSREKKERFSLILESASTNQTSMYLCASSLQPSYEQYFGPGTRLTVT.

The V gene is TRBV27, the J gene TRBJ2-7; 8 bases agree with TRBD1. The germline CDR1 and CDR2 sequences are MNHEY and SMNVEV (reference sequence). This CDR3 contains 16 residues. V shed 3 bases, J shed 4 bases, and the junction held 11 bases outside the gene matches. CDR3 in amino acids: CASSFSGAGGPYEQYF. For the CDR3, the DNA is TGTGCCAGCAGTTTTTCCGGGGCAGGGGGCCCGTACGAGCAGTACTTC.

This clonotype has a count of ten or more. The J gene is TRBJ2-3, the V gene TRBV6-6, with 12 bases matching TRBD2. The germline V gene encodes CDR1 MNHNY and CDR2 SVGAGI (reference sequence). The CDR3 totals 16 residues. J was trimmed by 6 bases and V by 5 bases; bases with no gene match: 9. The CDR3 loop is CASSHASGGAGDTQYF. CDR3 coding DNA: TGTGCCAGCAGTCACGCTAGCGGGGGGGCCGGGGATACGCAGTATTTT.

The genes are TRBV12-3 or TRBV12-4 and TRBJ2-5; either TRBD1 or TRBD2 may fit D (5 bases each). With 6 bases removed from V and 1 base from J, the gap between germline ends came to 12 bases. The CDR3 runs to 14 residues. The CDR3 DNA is TGTGCCAGCAGGTTCCGGGGCAGCCAAGAGACCCAGTACTTC. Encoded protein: CASRFRGSQETQYF.

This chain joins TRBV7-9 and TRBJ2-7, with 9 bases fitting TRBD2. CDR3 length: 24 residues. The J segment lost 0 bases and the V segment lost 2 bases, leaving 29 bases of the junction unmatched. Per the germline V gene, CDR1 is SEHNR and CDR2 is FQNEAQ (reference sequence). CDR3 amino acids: CASSLWGSWVAGDPQLVGSYEQYF. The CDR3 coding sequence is TGTGCCAGCAGCTTATGGGGCTCGTGGGTAGCGGGGGACCCCCAGCTCGTGGGCTCCTACGAGCAGTACTTC.

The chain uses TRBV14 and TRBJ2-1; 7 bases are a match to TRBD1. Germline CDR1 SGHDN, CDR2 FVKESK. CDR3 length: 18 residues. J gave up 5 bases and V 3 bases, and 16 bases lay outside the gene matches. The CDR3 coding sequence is TGTGCCAGCAGCCACCTGCCACCGGACAGGCCTTTCAACAATGAGCAGTTCTTC. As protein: CASSHLPPDRPFNNEQFF.

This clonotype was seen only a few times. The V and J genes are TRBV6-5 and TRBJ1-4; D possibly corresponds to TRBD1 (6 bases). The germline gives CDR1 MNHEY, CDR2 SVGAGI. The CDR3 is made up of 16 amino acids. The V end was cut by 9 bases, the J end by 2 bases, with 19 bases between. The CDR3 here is CASTVNWGRTNEKLFF. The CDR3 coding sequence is TGTGCCAGTACCGTGAATTGGGGGCGCACTAATGAAAAACTGTTTTTT.

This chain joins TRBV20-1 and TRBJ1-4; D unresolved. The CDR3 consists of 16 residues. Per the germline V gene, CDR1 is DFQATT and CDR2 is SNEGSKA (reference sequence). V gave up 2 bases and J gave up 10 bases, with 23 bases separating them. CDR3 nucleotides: TGCAGTGCTAGACCCCCACATAAGCTCGAAGTAGGAAAACTGTTTTTT. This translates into CSARPPHKLEVGKLFF.

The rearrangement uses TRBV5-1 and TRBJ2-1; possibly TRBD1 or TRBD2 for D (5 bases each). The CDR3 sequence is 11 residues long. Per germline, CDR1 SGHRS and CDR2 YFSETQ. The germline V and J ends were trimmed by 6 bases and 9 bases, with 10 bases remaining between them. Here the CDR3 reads CASTRGTEQFF. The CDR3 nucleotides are TGCGCCAGCACTAGAGGGACTGAGCAGTTCTTC.

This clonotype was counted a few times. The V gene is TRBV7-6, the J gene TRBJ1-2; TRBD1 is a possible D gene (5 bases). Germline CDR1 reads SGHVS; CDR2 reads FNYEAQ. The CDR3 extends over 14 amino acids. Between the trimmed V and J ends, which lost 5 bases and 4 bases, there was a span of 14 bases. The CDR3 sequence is CASSPNGHSYGYTF. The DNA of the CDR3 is TGTGCCAGCAGCCCCAACGGACATAGCTATGGCTACACCTTC.

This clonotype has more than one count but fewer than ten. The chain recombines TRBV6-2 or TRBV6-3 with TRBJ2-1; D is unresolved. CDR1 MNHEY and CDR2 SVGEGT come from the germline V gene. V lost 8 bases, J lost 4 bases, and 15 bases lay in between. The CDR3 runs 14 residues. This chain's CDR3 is CASGSTVVYNEQFF. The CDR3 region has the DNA TGTGCCAGCGGTAGCACAGTAGTTTACAATGAGCAGTTCTTC.

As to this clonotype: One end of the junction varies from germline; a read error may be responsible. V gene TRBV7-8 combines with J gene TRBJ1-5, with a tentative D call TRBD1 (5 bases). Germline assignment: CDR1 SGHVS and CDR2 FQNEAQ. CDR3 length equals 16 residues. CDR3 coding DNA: TGTGCCGGCAGCTTAGTGGCCAGAGCAGGGAATCAGCCCCAGCATTTT. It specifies CAGSLVARAGNQPQHF.

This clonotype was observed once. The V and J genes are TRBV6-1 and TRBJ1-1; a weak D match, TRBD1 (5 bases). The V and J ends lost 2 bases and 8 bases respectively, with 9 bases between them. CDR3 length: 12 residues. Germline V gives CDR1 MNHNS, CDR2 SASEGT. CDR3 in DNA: TGTGCCAGCAGTGAATGGGGACCCGAAGCTTTCTTT. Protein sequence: CASSEWGPEAFF.

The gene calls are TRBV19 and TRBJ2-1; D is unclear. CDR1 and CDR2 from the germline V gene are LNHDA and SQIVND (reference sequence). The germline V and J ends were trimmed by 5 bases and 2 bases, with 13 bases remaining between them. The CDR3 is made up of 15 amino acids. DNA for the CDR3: TGTGCCAGTAGTTTTAGCCGGCCGCCCTACAATGAGCAGTTCTTC. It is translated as CASSFSRPPYNEQFF. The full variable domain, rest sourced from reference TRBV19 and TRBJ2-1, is DGGITQSPKYLFRKEGQNVTLSCEQNLNHDAMYWYRQDPGQGLRLIYYSQIVNDFQKGDIAEGYSVSREKKESFPLTVTSAQKNPTAFYLCASSFSRPPYNEQFFGPGTRLTVL.

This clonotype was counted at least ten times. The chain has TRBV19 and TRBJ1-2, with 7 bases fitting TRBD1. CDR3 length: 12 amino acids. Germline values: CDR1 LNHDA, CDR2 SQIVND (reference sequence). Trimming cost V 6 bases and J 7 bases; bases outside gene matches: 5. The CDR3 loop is CASSTGVPGYTF. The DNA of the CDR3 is TGTGCCAGTAGCACAGGGGTTCCTGGCTACACCTTC.

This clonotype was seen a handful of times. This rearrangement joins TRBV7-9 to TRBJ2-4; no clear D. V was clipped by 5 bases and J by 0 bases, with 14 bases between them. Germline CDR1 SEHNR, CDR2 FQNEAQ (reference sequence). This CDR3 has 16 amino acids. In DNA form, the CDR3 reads TGTGCCAGCAGCGCCCCGGAAACTCTAGCCAAAAACATTCAGTACTTC. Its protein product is CASSAPETLAKNIQYF.

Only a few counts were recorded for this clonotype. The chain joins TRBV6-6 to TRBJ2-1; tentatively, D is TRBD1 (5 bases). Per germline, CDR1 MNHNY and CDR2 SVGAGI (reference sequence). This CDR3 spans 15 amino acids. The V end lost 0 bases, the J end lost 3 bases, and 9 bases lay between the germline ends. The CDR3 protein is CASSYSKGVYNEQFF. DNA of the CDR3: TGTGCCAGCAGTTACTCGAAAGGGGTCTACAATGAGCAGTTCTTC.

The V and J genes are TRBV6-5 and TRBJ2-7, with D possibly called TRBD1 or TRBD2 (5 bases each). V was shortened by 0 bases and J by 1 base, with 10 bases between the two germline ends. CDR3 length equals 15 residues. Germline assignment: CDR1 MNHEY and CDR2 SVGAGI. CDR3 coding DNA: TGTGCCAGCAGTTACTCGCGAGGGGCTTCCTACGAGCAGTACTTC. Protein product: CASSYSRGASYEQYF.

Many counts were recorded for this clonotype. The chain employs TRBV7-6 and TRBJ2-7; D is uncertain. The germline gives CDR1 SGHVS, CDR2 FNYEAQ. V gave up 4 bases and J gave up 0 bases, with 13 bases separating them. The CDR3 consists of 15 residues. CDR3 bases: TGTGCCAGCAGCTCCGGACCCGTAAGCTCCTACGAGCAGTACGTC. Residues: CASSSGPVSSYEQYV.

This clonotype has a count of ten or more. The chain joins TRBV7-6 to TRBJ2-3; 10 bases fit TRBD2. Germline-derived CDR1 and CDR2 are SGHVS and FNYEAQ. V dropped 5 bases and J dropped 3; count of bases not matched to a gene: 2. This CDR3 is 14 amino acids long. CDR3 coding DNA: TGTGCCAGCAGCCGACTAGCGGGTACAGATACGCAGTATTTT. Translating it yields CASSRLAGTDTQYF.

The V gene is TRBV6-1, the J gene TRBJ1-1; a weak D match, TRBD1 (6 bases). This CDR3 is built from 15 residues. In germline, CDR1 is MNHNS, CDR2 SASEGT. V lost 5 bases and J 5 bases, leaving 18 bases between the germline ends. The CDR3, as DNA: TGTGCCAGCAGTTACACAGACACAGGGCCTACTGAAGCTTTCTTT. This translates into CASSYTDTGPTEAFF.

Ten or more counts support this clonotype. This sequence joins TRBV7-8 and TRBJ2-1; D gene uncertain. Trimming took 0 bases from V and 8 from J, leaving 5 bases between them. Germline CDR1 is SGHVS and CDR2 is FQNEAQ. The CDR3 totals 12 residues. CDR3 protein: CASSLAADEQFF. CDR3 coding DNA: TGTGCCAGCAGCTTAGCGGCCGATGAGCAGTTCTTC.

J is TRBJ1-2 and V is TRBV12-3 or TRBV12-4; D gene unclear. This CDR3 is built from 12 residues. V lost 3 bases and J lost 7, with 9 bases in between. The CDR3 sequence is CASSFTTSGYTF. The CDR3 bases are TGTGCCAGCAGTTTTACCACGAGTGGCTACACCTTC.

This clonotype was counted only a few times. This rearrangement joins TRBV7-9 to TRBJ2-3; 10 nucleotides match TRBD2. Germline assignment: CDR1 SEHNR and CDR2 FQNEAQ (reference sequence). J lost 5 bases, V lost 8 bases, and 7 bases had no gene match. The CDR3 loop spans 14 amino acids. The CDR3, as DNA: TGTGCCAGCGGTCCTAGCGGGGGTGGAGATACGCAGTATTTT. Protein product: CASGPSGGGDTQYF.

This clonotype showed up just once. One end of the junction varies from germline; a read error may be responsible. Here the CDR3 reads CVSMHPFPEAFF. The DNA of the CDR3 is TGTGTCAGCATGCATCCCTTTCCTGAAGCTTTCTTT. The chain combines TRBV6-1 with TRBJ1-1; D not resolved. The length of the CDR3 is 12 residues. Germline CDR1 reads MNHNS; CDR2 reads SASEGT.

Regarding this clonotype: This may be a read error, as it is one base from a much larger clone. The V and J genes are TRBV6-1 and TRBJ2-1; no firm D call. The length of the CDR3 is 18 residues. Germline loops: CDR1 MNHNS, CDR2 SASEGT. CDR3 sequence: CVSFGPYNPSGSYNEQFF. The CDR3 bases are TGTGTCAGTTTCGGGCCTTACAACCCGTCGGGCTCCTACAATGAGCAGTTCTTC.

CDR3 sequence (DNA): TGCGCCAGCAGCCAAGATACAGGGTCTAATGAAAAACTGTTTTTT. It yields the protein CASSQDTGSNEKLFF. V is TRBV4-3 and J is TRBJ1-4, with a possible D match to TRBD1 (6 bases). V was shortened by 0 bases and J by 3 bases, with 8 bases between the two germline ends. CDR3 size: 15 residues. Germline V gene lookup returns CDR1 LGHNA and CDR2 YSLEER.

CDR3 loop: CSAKSGMDTGELFF. The CDR3 bases are TGCAGTGCTAAGTCAGGGATGGACACCGGGGAGCTGTTTTTT. The J gene is TRBJ2-2, the V gene TRBV20-1; TRBD1 might be the D (5 bases). Trimming removed 4 bases at V and 3 bases at J, with 12 bases between. Germline V gene sequence: CDR1 DFQATT, CDR2 SNEGSKA (reference sequence). This CDR3 is built from 14 residues.

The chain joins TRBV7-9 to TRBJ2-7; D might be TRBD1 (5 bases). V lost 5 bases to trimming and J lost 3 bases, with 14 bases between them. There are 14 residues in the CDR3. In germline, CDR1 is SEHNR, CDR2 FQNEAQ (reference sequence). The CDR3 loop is CASSPKTVFYEQYF. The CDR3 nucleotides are TGTGCCAGCAGCCCCAAGACAGTCTTCTACGAGCAGTACTTC.

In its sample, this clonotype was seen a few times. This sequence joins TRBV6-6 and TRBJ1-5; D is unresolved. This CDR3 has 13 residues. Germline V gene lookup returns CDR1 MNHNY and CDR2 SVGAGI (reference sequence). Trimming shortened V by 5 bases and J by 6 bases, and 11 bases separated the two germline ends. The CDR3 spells CASSIKGVQPQHF. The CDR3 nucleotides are TGTGCCAGCAGTATAAAGGGAGTTCAGCCCCAGCATTTT.